This T cell receptor (beta chain) was recorded in a study of CD4 and CD8 cells across lung adenocarcinoma regions. V lost 4 bases and J lost 4; bases outside the gene matches: 6. From germline, CDR1 is WNHNN and CDR2 SYGVQD (reference sequence). The CDR3 sequence is 16 residues long. Samples came from patients with localized non-small cell lung adenocarcinoma. This clonotype was counted a few times. TCRdb ran MiXCR on the PCR reads and lists one entry per CDR3 protein. This sample yields roughly 12,000 distinct CDR3 sequences, of which less than 60% are seen a single time; around 36% belongs to the top ten.

The sequence derives from a female donor with lung adenocarcinoma. The CD4 and CD8 labels of this study may be unreliable. The rearrangement joins TRBV10-1 to TRBJ2-1; TRBD2 agrees at 11 bases. Sequencing was carried out using CD8+ T cells from the margin of a lung tumor. CDR3 region: CASSVAGTSGYNEQFF. In nucleotides, the CDR3 is TGCGCCAGCAGTGTTGCTGGGACTAGCGGATACAATGAGCAGTTCTTC.